The 30 T cell receptor beta chains listed next were all sequenced from one sample in a study of blood T cell repertoires in COVID-19. TCRdb keeps only in-frame clones here, not all; method: immunoSEQ multiplex PCR. The table shows roughly 200,000 clones, with 88% occurring only once. Sequenced: peripheral blood. Receptors were obtained from a man aged 18 to 29 with active or convalescent COVID-19.

The rearrangement links TRBV7-2 to TRBJ2-1, with 8 bases lining up with TRBD2. V lost 5 bases and J lost 6; bases outside the gene matches: 9. Germline V gene lookup returns CDR1 SGHTA and CDR2 FQGNSA. The CDR3 extends over 15 amino acids. CDR3 in DNA: TGTGCCAGCAGCCCCGGGGGGGCGGGAAGCAATGAGCAGTTCTTC. Encoded protein: CASSPGGAGSNEQFF.

The rearrangement links TRBV9 to TRBJ2-7; TRBD1 matches at 7 bases. This CDR3 is built from 14 residues. V dropped 4 bases and J dropped 3; count of bases not matched to a gene: 7. Germline-derived CDR1 and CDR2 are SGDLS and YYNGEE. CDR3 nucleotide sequence: TGTGCCAGCAGCCCGGAACAGGGGATCTACGAGCAGTACTTC. It translates to CASSPEQGIYEQYF.

The genes are TRBV2 and TRBJ1-4; TRBD1 matches at 7 bases. Germline CDR1 SNHLY, CDR2 FYNNEI. V shed 5 bases and J 6 bases; nucleotides not matched to a gene: 9. The CDR3 length is 15 residues. The CDR3 here is CASSQNRGRDEKLFF. The CDR3 DNA reads as TGTGCCAGCAGTCAGAACAGGGGTAGGGATGAAAAACTGTTTTTT. Drawing the rest from reference TRBV2 and TRBJ1-4, the complete variable domain is EPEVTQTPSHQVTQMGQEVILRCVPISNHLYFYWYRQILGQKVEFLVSFYNNEISEKSEIFDDQFSVERPDGSNFTLKIRSTKLEDSAMYFCASSQNRGRDEKLFFGSGTQLSVL.

This chain joins TRBV23-1 and TRBJ1-1, with a possible D match to TRBD1 (6 bases). TRBV23-1 is identified as an open reading frame with a role that is uncertain. V gave up 0 bases and J gave up 4 bases, with 21 bases separating them. This CDR3 has 18 amino acids. CDR3 nucleotides: TGCGCCAGCAGTCAATCAGGGGGGGGCTGGGGCAGACCCACTGAAGCTTTCTTT. Translating gives CASSQSGGGWGRPTEAFF.

V is TRBV9 and J is TRBJ2-3; TRBD2 matches at 14 bases. This CDR3 has 20 amino acids. Germline loops: CDR1 SGDLS, CDR2 YYNGEE. Trimming took 3 bases from V and 1 from J; bases not matched to a gene: 13. The CDR3 sequence is CASSGGGLAGEVVGTDTQYF. The CDR3 DNA follows: TGTGCCAGCAGCGGGGGGGGACTAGCGGGAGAGGTGGTGGGCACAGATACGCAGTATTTT.

This clone was detected only a few times. This chain connects TRBV7-9 to TRBJ2-2; 9 bases map to TRBD2. This CDR3 spans 16 amino acids. Losses at the gene ends were 2 bases for V and 2 bases for J; bases not matched to a gene: 3. Germline CDR1 and CDR2: SEHNR and FQNEAQ (reference sequence). The CDR3 region has the DNA TGTGCCAGCAGCTTACGGCGGGAGGGTAACACCGGGGAGCTGTTTTTT. Translating it yields CASSLRREGNTGELFF. The variable domain in full, with the rest retrieved from reference TRBV7-9 and TRBJ2-2, is DTGVSQNPRHKITKRGQNVTFRCDPISEHNRLYWYRQTLGQGPEFLTYFQNEAQLEKSRLLSDRFSAERPKGSFSTLEIQRTEQGDSAMYLCASSLRREGNTGELFFGEGSRLTVL.

This clone was seen only once. The chain recombines TRBV4-1 with TRBJ2-7, with 7 positions matching TRBD2. Per the germline V gene, CDR1 is MGHRA and CDR2 is YSYEKL. The CDR3 covers 15 residues. The V and J ends lost 5 bases and 2 bases, in that order; junction bases with no gene match: 9. CDR3 coding DNA: TGCGCCAGCAGCTTTCGGGGGGACGCCACCTACGAGCAGTACTTC. Translating it yields CASSFRGDATYEQYF.

V is TRBV10-3 and J is TRBJ1-1, with 8 bases fitting TRBD1. The V gene end was trimmed by 4 bases and the J gene end by 6 bases; junction bases not matched to a gene: 10. The germline V gene encodes CDR1 ENHRY and CDR2 SYGVKD. The CDR3 is 15 residues long. Written as DNA, the CDR3 is TGTGCCATCAGTGGATCTACCGACAGGGGTTCTGAAGCTTTCTTT. As protein: CAISGSTDRGSEAFF.

The chain uses TRBV6-2 or TRBV6-3 and TRBJ1-2; D call uncertain. Germline loops: CDR1 MNHEY, CDR2 SVGEGT. V dropped 2 bases and J dropped 9 bases, with 7 bases sitting between them. The CDR3 is made up of 11 amino acids. Here the CDR3 reads CASSYAARYTF. As DNA, the CDR3 is TGTGCCAGCAGTTACGCGGCCCGCTACACCTTC.

V usage is TRBV5-6 and J usage is TRBJ2-7; 10 bases fit TRBD2. CDR3 length: 14 residues. With 5 bases clipped from V and 7 bases from J, the junction kept 9 bases outside the gene matches. The germline V gene has CDR1 SGHDT and CDR2 YYEEEE. CDR3 loop: CASSVLAGGGEQYF. In DNA form, the CDR3 reads TGTGCCAGCAGTGTTTTAGCGGGAGGAGGGGAGCAGTACTTC. Together with reference TRBV5-6 and TRBJ2-7, the CDR3 gives the full variable domain: DAGVTQSPTHLIKTRGQQVTLRCSPKSGHDTVSWYQQALGQGPQFIFQYYEEEERQRGNFPDRFSGHQFPNYSSELNVNALLLGDSALYLCASSVLAGGGEQYFGPGTRLTVT.

Ten or more counts support this clone. Here the CDR3 reads CASRENRGDNTIYF. CDR3 DNA: TGTGCCAGCAGGGAGAACAGGGGTGATAACACCATATATTTT. V usage is TRBV2 and J usage is TRBJ1-3; 7 nucleotides align to TRBD1. The V gene end was trimmed by 6 bases and the J gene end by 7 bases; junction bases not matched to a gene: 9. The CDR3 has 14 amino acids. Germline CDR1 is SNHLY and CDR2 is FYNNEI.

V is TRBV11-2 and J is TRBJ2-7; 10 nucleotides line up with TRBD2. The CDR3 totals 17 residues. V was clipped by 5 bases and J by 5 bases; unmatched bases: 15. Germline assignment: CDR1 SGHAT and CDR2 FQNNGV. The CDR3 reads CASSGKPGLAGADEQYF. The CDR3 DNA reads as TGTGCCAGCAGCGGTAAACCCGGTCTAGCGGGAGCTGACGAGCAGTACTTC.

This chain joins TRBV3-1 (or the pseudogene TRBV3-2) and TRBJ1-3, with TRBD1 matching over 8 bases. The CDR3 spans 18 residues. Trimming took 0 bases from V and 2 from J; bases not matched to a gene: 9. CDR1 is LGHDT and CDR2 is YNNKEL in the germline V gene (reference sequence). The CDR3 coding sequence is TGTGCCAGCAGCCAAGAGCTATGGACAGGGAGACCTGGAAACACCATATATTTT. This codes for CASSQELWTGRPGNTIYF.

V gene TRBV5-6 combines with J gene TRBJ1-2; D not certain. Trimming removed 1 base from V and 4 bases from J, with 14 bases in between. The CDR3 extends over 15 amino acids. In germline, CDR1 is SGHDT, CDR2 YYEEEE. CDR3 loop: CASSLNFQASYGYTF. DNA for the CDR3: TGTGCCAGCAGCTTGAACTTTCAGGCATCCTATGGCTACACCTTC.

The table lists this clone with a few counts. The V call is TRBV29-1, the J call TRBJ2-7; 8 positions match TRBD1. Losses at the gene ends were 5 bases for V and 7 bases for J; bases not matched to a gene: 7. The germline CDR1 and CDR2 sequences are SQVTM and ANQGSEA. CDR3 size: 12 residues. In nucleotides, the CDR3 is TGCAGCGTTTCCCAGGGGGCGGGTGAGCAGTACTTC. Encoded protein: CSVSQGAGEQYF.

This chain connects TRBV9 to TRBJ2-5; 8 bases agree with TRBD2. The CDR3 is 15 amino acids. CDR1 is SGDLS, CDR2 YYNGEE, per germline. V was pared by 0 bases and J by 4 bases, with 5 bases of the junction left unmatched. The CDR3 nucleotides are TGTGCCAGCAGCGTAGTAGCGGGGCAGGGAGAGACCCAGTACTTC. It specifies CASSVVAGQGETQYF.

The chain recombines TRBV4-1 with TRBJ2-2; tentative D call: TRBD2 (5 bases). Trimming pared 1 base from V and 1 base from J, leaving 10 bases between. CDR1 and CDR2 (germline): MGHRA, YSYEKL. The CDR3 extends over 16 amino acids. CDR3 nucleotide sequence: TGCGCCAGCAGCCAAGTTCGAGCGGTGAACACCGGGGAGCTGTTTTTT. As protein: CASSQVRAVNTGELFF.

J is TRBJ2-3 and V is TRBV6-4; 10 positions agree with TRBD2. V lost 3 bases, J lost 6 bases, and 6 bases stayed unmatched. This CDR3 is built from 15 residues. Germline V gene sequence: CDR1 MRHNA, CDR2 SNTAGT. The CDR3: CASSEQRGGRDTQYF. CDR3 in DNA: TGTGCCAGCAGTGAACAGCGGGGGGGCCGGGATACGCAGTATTTT.

The V and J genes are TRBV18 and TRBJ1-1; 11 nucleotides align to TRBD1. The V and J ends lost 2 bases and 1 base, in that order; junction bases with no gene match: 6. The CDR3 runs to 17 residues. Germline loops: CDR1 KGHSH, CDR2 LQKENI. DNA of the CDR3: TGTGCCAGCTCACCAGGACAGGGGGCCTCACCGAACACTGAAGCTTTCTTT. Residues: CASSPGQGASPNTEAFF.

The CDR3 sequence is CASSGLAGNYEQYF. The CDR3 DNA sequence: TGTGCCAGTAGCGGACTAGCGGGGAACTACGAGCAGTACTTC. The chain couples TRBV19 to TRBJ2-7; 12 nucleotides match TRBD2. Trimming at V came to 6 bases and at J to 3 bases, leaving 3 bases not matched to a gene. CDR1 and CDR2 (germline): LNHDA, SQIVND (reference sequence). The CDR3 totals 14 residues.

V gene TRBV7-2 combines with J gene TRBJ2-2; tentative D call: TRBD2 (5 bases). The CDR3 runs to 18 residues. The V gene's germline CDR1 is SGHTA and CDR2 FQGNSA. V shed 5 bases and J shed 0 bases, with 19 bases lying between them. The CDR3 here is CASSPKAVGIANTGELFF. CDR3 nucleotide sequence: TGTGCCAGCAGCCCCAAAGCGGTGGGGATCGCGAACACCGGGGAGCTGTTTTTT.

The chain is built from TRBV6-5 and TRBJ1-1; D gene uncertain. From germline, CDR1 is MNHEY and CDR2 SVGAGI. V lost 6 bases, J lost 1 base, and 12 bases lay in between. The CDR3 runs to 14 residues. Here the CDR3 DNA reads TGTGCCAGCAGCTCAGGACTCGGGAACACTGAAGCTTTCTTT. Encoded protein: CASSSGLGNTEAFF.

The chain combines TRBV12-3 or TRBV12-4 with TRBJ1-2; D may be TRBD1 (5 bases). This CDR3 has 13 amino acids. Trimming cost V 5 bases and J 4 bases, with 11 bases left between them. The CDR3 here is CASSPRQSYGYTF. DNA of the CDR3: TGTGCCAGCAGTCCTCGACAGAGCTATGGCTACACCTTC.

This clone was observed a single time. The V gene is TRBV7-3, the J gene TRBJ2-3; 7 positions match TRBD2. This CDR3 region has 14 residues. J gave up 4 bases and V 3 bases, and 4 bases lay outside the gene matches. The germline gives CDR1 SGHTA, CDR2 FQGTGA. CDR3 residues: CASSFRGDPDTQYF. The DNA for the CDR3 is TGTGCCAGCAGCTTCCGGGGGGACCCAGATACGCAGTATTTT.

The rearrangement uses TRBV7-9 and TRBJ2-1; TRBD2 aligns across 9 bases. The CDR3 length is 15 residues. The ends lost 4 bases at V and 7 bases at J; junction bases unmatched: 8. CDR1 SEHNR and CDR2 FQNEAQ come from the germline V gene (reference sequence). The CDR3: CASSSLAGVGNEQFF. CDR3 nucleotides: TGTGCCAGCAGCTCCTTAGCGGGAGTGGGTAATGAGCAGTTCTTC.

As DNA, the CDR3 is TGCGCCAGCAGCTTGAAGAGGAAAGGACAGAACTTCCAAGAGACCCAGTACTTC. It specifies CASSLKRKGQNFQETQYF. The rearrangement joins TRBV5-1 to TRBJ2-5; TRBD1 is a possible D gene (6 bases). Germline CDR1 is SGHRS and CDR2 is YFSETQ. The CDR3 has 18 amino acids. The germline V and J ends were trimmed by 1 base and 1 base, with 20 bases remaining between them.

The chain is built from TRBV2 and TRBJ1-4; no clear D. Trimming removed 3 bases from V and 7 bases from J, with 12 bases in between. This CDR3 has 14 residues. Germline assignment: CDR1 SNHLY and CDR2 FYNNEI. The CDR3 DNA sequence: TGTGCCAGCAGTGACTCCGGGTTCGGTGAAAAACTGTTTTTT. The encoded protein is CASSDSGFGEKLFF.

The V gene is TRBV24-1, the J gene TRBJ2-7; 12 bases map to TRBD1. The CDR3 totals 15 residues. CDR1 and CDR2 from the germline V gene are KGHDR and SFDVKD. The junction had 4 bases not matched to a gene; V was cut back by 4 bases and J by 4 bases. The CDR3 bases are TGTGCCACCAGTGACCCGGGACAGGGGGCATACGAGCAGTACTTC. This encodes CATSDPGQGAYEQYF.

This chain joins TRBV5-1 and TRBJ1-1; 7 bases map to TRBD1. CDR1 is SGHRS, CDR2 YFSETQ, per germline. J lost 1 base, V lost 4 bases, and 4 bases had no gene match. The CDR3 spans 14 residues. This CDR3 reads CASSGGQPNTEAFF. CDR3 in DNA: TGCGCCAGCAGCGGGGGACAGCCGAACACTGAAGCTTTCTTT.

The J gene is TRBJ1-2, the V gene TRBV7-3; TRBD1 aligns across 7 bases. Germline V CDR1 and CDR2: SGHTA, FQGTGA. CDR3 length: 14 amino acids. The V gene end was trimmed by 2 bases and the J gene end by 4 bases; junction bases not matched to a gene: 4. The chain's CDR3 is CASSLGQASYGYTF. For the CDR3, the DNA is TGTGCCAGCAGCTTAGGACAGGCTTCCTATGGCTACACCTTC.